These 17 T cell receptor beta chains were all obtained from the same sample, sequenced in a study of early stage breast cancer tumors. Only in-frame clones appear in the TCRdb table, and some are missing; sequencing was by immunoSEQ multiplex PCR. The sample gives about 10,000 clones, over 70% of which show up once; about 9% is in the top ten. Sequencing input: normal breast tissue next to the tumor. Source of these receptors: a person aged 35-55 years with breast cancer.

Only a few counts were recorded for this clone. This sequence joins TRBV19 and TRBJ1-2, with 7 bases matching TRBD1. V lost 7 bases, J lost 0 bases, and 5 bases stayed unmatched. The CDR3 loop spans 14 amino acids. Germline lookup yields CDR1 LNHDA and CDR2 SQIVND (reference sequence). The CDR3 reads CASIRTGANYGYTF. The DNA for the CDR3 is TGTGCCAGTATCCGGACAGGAGCTAACTATGGCTACACCTTC.

The CDR3 is CASSPRDRVENTIYF. CDR3 nucleotide sequence: TGTGCCAGCAGCCCACGGGACAGGGTGGAAAACACCATATATTTT. The chain couples TRBV7-2 to TRBJ1-3; 9 positions agree with TRBD1. CDR3 length equals 15 residues. The J segment lost 6 bases and the V segment lost 5 bases, leaving 8 bases of the junction unmatched. Germline V lookup: CDR1 SGHTA, CDR2 FQGNSA.

The chain couples TRBV5-1 to TRBJ2-7, with 9 bases aligning to TRBD1. Trimming removed 0 bases from V and 5 bases from J; junction bases left unmatched: 6. The CDR3 runs to 15 residues. Germline V gene lookup returns CDR1 SGHRS and CDR2 YFSETQ. DNA of the CDR3: TGCGCCAGCAGCTTGGACGGGACAGGGAGACACGAGCAGTACTTC. Protein sequence: CASSLDGTGRHEQYF.

This chain connects TRBV6-1 to TRBJ2-5, with 7 nucleotides matching TRBD2. The V and J ends lost 8 bases and 1 base, in that order; junction bases with no gene match: 4. This CDR3 region has 13 residues. CDR1 and CDR2 (germline): MNHNS, SASEGT. The CDR3 DNA is TGTGCCAGCGTGTCTAGCGGCCAAGAGACCCAGTACTTC. Amino acids: CASVSSGQETQYF.

V usage is TRBV5-1 and J usage is TRBJ1-1, with 7 bases lining up with TRBD1. V dropped 0 bases and J dropped 4; count of bases not matched to a gene: 6. Germline assignment: CDR1 SGHRS and CDR2 YFSETQ. The CDR3 runs 15 residues. CDR3 sequence: CASSLGAGGVTEAFF. The DNA of the CDR3 is TGCGCCAGCAGCTTGGGAGCAGGGGGGGTCACTGAAGCTTTCTTT.

The gene calls are TRBV7-8 and TRBJ2-5; the D call may be TRBD1 or TRBD2 (5 bases each). Trimming took 4 bases from V and 5 from J, leaving 14 bases between them. Germline CDR1 reads SGHVS; CDR2 reads FQNEAQ. The CDR3 consists of 14 residues. This CDR3 reads CASSSSSWGETQYF. CDR3 in DNA: TGTGCCAGCAGCTCATCATCCTGGGGGGAGACCCAGTACTTC.

This clone was found once. The chain uses TRBV5-4 and TRBJ2-7, with D possibly called TRBD1 or TRBD2 (6 bases each). V lost 0 bases to trimming and J lost 3 bases, with 16 bases between them. Germline V gene data show CDR1 as SGHNT and CDR2 as YYREEE (reference sequence). The CDR3 contains 16 residues. The CDR3 is CASSLGGAVGNYEQYF. The CDR3 DNA reads as TGTGCCAGCAGCTTGGGGGGGGCAGTCGGGAACTACGAGCAGTACTTC.

The chain recombines TRBV5-1 with TRBJ1-3, with TRBD1 matching 10 bases. This CDR3 comprises 14 residues. The germline CDR1 and CDR2 sequences are SGHRS and YFSETQ. V shed 4 bases and J 6 bases; nucleotides not matched to a gene: 4. The CDR3 is CASSPGTGENTIYF. CDR3 bases: TGCGCCAGCAGCCCCGGGACAGGGGAAAACACCATATATTTT.

The rearrangement links TRBV4-1 to TRBJ2-5, with 8 positions matching TRBD1. After removal of 1 base from V and 4 bases from J, the junction contained 5 bases not matched to a gene. Germline CDR1 and CDR2: MGHRA and YSYEKL. The CDR3 is 15 amino acids. The CDR3 loop is CASSQAGGGGETQYF. As DNA, the CDR3 is TGCGCCAGCAGCCAAGCAGGGGGCGGAGGAGAGACCCAGTACTTC.

This clone was observed a few times. The chain links TRBV19 to TRBJ1-5; weak D call: TRBD1 (5 bases). Per the germline V gene, CDR1 is LNHDA and CDR2 is SQIVND (reference sequence). This CDR3 region has 14 residues. Trimming shortened V by 9 bases and J by 5 bases, and 17 bases separated the two germline ends. CDR3 sequence reads: CASSEGTAYQPQHF. CDR3 bases: TGTGCCAGCAGCGAGGGGACCGCGTATCAGCCCCAGCATTTT.

This chain connects TRBV30 to TRBJ1-2, with 7 bases fitting TRBD1. This CDR3 is 14 amino acids long. Germline V gene data show CDR1 as GTSNPN and CDR2 as SVGIG (reference sequence). V was pared by 3 bases and J by 3 bases, with 7 bases of the junction left unmatched. This chain's CDR3 is CAWRRGGAYYGYTF. The DNA of the CDR3 is TGTGCCTGGAGGAGAGGGGGCGCGTACTATGGCTACACCTTC.

This clone was seen a handful of times. The chain employs TRBV11-3 and TRBJ2-1; D gene unclear. CDR1 and CDR2 (germline): SGHNT, YENEEA. The ends were cut back, 5 bases at V and 5 bases at J, with 10 bases in the middle. The CDR3 contains 13 residues. CDR3 in DNA: TGTGCCAGCAGCCCATCGAGGCACAATGAGCAGTTCTTC. This gives the protein CASSPSRHNEQFF.

The chain has TRBV19 and TRBJ1-2; a weak D match, TRBD1 (6 bases). V lost 3 bases to trimming and J lost 8 bases, with 10 bases between them. The V gene's germline CDR1 is LNHDA and CDR2 SQIVND (reference sequence). This CDR3 has 12 residues. CDR3 coding DNA: TGTGCCAGTAGTATGCCCAGGGGAGGCTACACCTTC. Translated, it gives CASSMPRGGYTF.

V usage is TRBV6-5 and J usage is TRBJ2-1, with TRBD1 matching 7 bases. V shed 5 bases and J 3 bases; nucleotides not matched to a gene: 7. Germline assignment: CDR1 MNHEY and CDR2 SVGAGI. CDR3 length: 15 residues. The CDR3, as DNA: TGTGCCAGCAGTCAACCGGGACAGAACTACAATGAGCAGTTCTTC. It translates to CASSQPGQNYNEQFF.

V is TRBV4-1 and J is TRBJ2-3, with D perhaps TRBD1 or TRBD2 (5 bases each). The germline CDR1 and CDR2 sequences are MGHRA and YSYEKL. This CDR3 has 14 amino acids. V was pared by 4 bases and J by 2 bases, with 10 bases between. CDR3 in DNA: TGCGCCAGCAGCCCGGGGCCAGTCACAGATACGCAGTATTTT. This encodes CASSPGPVTDTQYF.

This clone was observed a few times. The chain is built from TRBV29-1 and TRBJ2-2; maybe TRBD1 (5 bases). CDR1 is SQVTM, CDR2 ANQGSEA, per germline. The CDR3 covers 14 residues. V lost 8 bases, J lost 1 base, and 14 bases lay in between. The CDR3 here is CSFRAHVNTGELFF. The CDR3 bases are TGCAGCTTCAGGGCCCACGTGAACACCGGGGAGCTGTTTTTT.

The gene calls are TRBV6-5 and TRBJ1-2, with D possibly matching TRBD1 (6 bases). Trimming stripped 6 bases from V and 7 bases from J, with 12 bases between. Per germline, CDR1 MNHEY and CDR2 SVGAGI. The CDR3 consists of 12 residues. CDR3 residues: CASRSGGSGYTF. In DNA form, the CDR3 reads TGTGCCAGCAGGTCGGGGGGCTCTGGCTACACCTTC.